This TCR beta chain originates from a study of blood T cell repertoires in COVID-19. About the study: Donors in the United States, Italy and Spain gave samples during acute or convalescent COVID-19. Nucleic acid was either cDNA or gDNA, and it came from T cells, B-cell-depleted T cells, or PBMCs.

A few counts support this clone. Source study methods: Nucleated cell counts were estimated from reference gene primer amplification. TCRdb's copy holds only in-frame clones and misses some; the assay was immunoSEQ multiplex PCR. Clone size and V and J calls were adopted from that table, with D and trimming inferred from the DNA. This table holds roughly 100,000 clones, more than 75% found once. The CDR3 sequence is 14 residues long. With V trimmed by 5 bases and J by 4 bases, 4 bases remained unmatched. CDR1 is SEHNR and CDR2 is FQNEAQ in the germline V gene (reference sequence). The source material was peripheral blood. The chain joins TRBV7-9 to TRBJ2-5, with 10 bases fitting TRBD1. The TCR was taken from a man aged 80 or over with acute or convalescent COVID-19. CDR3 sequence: CASSDRGQAETQYF. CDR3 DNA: TGTGCCAGCAGCGACAGGGGGCAGGCAGAGACCCAGTACTTC.